This T cell receptor (beta chain) was captured in a study of shared clonotypes between healthy human individuals. As handled by the study authors: ImmunoSEQ yielded junction-only sequences lacking quality scores, so filtering differed. The data were produced by immunoSEQ multiplex PCR, yet TCRdb's version contains in-frame clones alone and is incomplete. V, J and clone size are taken as reported in that table, and D and trimming were inferred from the DNA itself. This table has around 480,000 clones, 60% to 80% appearing once. Those who donated, Caucasian adults without exception, all lived in Nashville, Tennessee. About 90 million PBMCs per unsorted sample were used for genomic DNA. Germline lookup yields CDR1 MNHNS and CDR2 SASEGT. V was pared by 2 bases and J by 6 bases, with 6 bases of the junction left unmatched. The CDR3 has 14 amino acids.

The clonotype originates from a woman aged 40 to 50 in good health. Some clones in this sample may be carry-over from other donors' samples. Sequenced input: PBMCs. This rearrangement joins TRBV6-1 to TRBJ2-7; TRBD1 matches at 8 bases. CDR3: CASSEPAGGLEQYF. In nucleotides, the CDR3 is TGTGCCAGCAGTGAACCCGCAGGGGGCCTCGAGCAGTACTTC.